These 23 T cell receptor beta chains originate from one sample sequenced in a study of T cells after yellow fever vaccination. TCRdb processed the 5' RACE reads anew with MiXCR; each CDR3 protein has one entry. Here the sample spans about 310,000 distinct CDR3 sequences, more than 3% being singletons. Source: PBMCs, taken on the day of the yellow fever booster vaccination. These receptor sequences come from a man younger than 30 who received the YFV17D yellow fever vaccine.

This clonotype was observed many times. This chain uses TRBV12-3 or TRBV12-4 with TRBJ2-3; the D gene is possibly TRBD1 (6 bases). This CDR3 has 15 residues. Trimming took 2 bases from V and 3 from J, leaving 12 bases between them. CDR3 nucleotides: TGTGCCAGCAGTTTAACAGGGTCTGTAACAGATACGCAGTATTTT. The encoded protein is CASSLTGSVTDTQYF.

This clonotype showed up many times. This chain connects TRBV5-1 to TRBJ2-7; D is uncertain. The germline gives CDR1 SGHRS, CDR2 YFSETQ. Trimming shortened V by 0 bases and J by 3 bases, and 13 bases separated the two germline ends. There are 15 residues in the CDR3. CDR3 residues: CASSLEVTTYYEQYF. The DNA for the CDR3 is TGCGCCAGCAGCTTGGAGGTCACCACATACTACGAGCAGTACTTC.

This clonotype was seen only a few times. The CDR3 spells CSARGGLGNTIYF. CDR3 DNA: TGCAGTGCTAGAGGGGGGCTAGGAAACACCATATATTTT. The chain has TRBV20-1 and TRBJ1-3, with D perhaps TRBD1 (6 bases). V lost 1 base, J lost 4 bases, and 8 bases lay in between. Germline V gives CDR1 DFQATT, CDR2 SNEGSKA (reference sequence). The CDR3 totals 13 residues.

This clonotype has ten or more counts. Here the CDR3 reads CASSLNRGYEQYV. The CDR3 bases are TGTGCCAGCAGTTTGAACAGGGGTTACGAGCAGTACGTC. The chain uses TRBV27 and TRBJ2-7; 7 nucleotides agree with TRBD1. The germline CDR1 and CDR2 sequences are MNHEY and SMNVEV (reference sequence). This CDR3 has 13 residues. Losses at the gene ends were 3 bases for V and 4 bases for J; bases not matched to a gene: 3.

J is TRBJ1-6 and V is TRBV2; no reliable D call. This CDR3 has 16 amino acids. Germline loops: CDR1 SNHLY, CDR2 FYNNEI. Trimming took off 8 bases at V and 7 bases at J, with 21 bases between the two ends. In DNA form, the CDR3 reads TGTGCCAGCGGGCCCCCCCAATCGCACCTCAATTCACCCCTCCACTTT. Its protein is CASGPPQSHLNSPLHF.

This clonotype showed up many times. This chain uses TRBV7-2 with TRBJ2-3, with TRBD1 matching 7 bases. The V gene's germline CDR1 is SGHTA and CDR2 FQGNSA. The length of the CDR3 is 11 residues. Germline trimming cut 1 base from V and 11 bases from J; bases unmatched to any gene: 0. The CDR3 nucleotides read TGTGCCAGCAGCTTAGGGGACAGGCAGTATTTT. Its protein is CASSLGDRQYF.

This clonotype has a count of ten or more. The CDR3 DNA reads TGTGCCAGCAGCCCTTCAGACACCCGTGGTTCACCCCTCCACTTT. Translated: CASSPSDTRGSPLHF. This chain links TRBV9 with TRBJ1-6; D gene ambiguous. Germline CDR1 is SGDLS and CDR2 is YYNGEE. This CDR3 contains 15 residues. Trimming removed 4 bases at V and 9 bases at J, with 17 bases between.

In its sample, this clonotype was seen many times. The chain is built from TRBV4-1 and TRBJ2-3; D is unresolved. Trimming cost V 2 bases and J 0 bases, with 15 bases left between them. CDR1 MGHRA and CDR2 YSYEKL come from the germline V gene. There are 17 residues in the CDR3. Here the CDR3 reads CASSQLSDGPSTDTQYF. In DNA, the CDR3 is TGCGCCAGCAGCCAACTGTCCGACGGACCTAGCACAGATACGCAGTATTTT.

The V gene is TRBV3-1, the J gene TRBJ2-1; no clear D. The CDR3 has 13 residues. Germline V gene sequence: CDR1 LGHDT, CDR2 YNNKEL (reference sequence). Trimming removed 4 bases at V and 2 bases at J, with 6 bases between. The CDR3 is CASSPLAYNEQFF. CDR3 sequence (DNA): TGTGCCAGCAGCCCATTGGCCTACAATGAGCAGTTCTTC.

This clonotype was seen only a few times. The gene calls are TRBV4-3 and TRBJ2-3, with D perhaps TRBD2 (5 bases). Germline CDR1 and CDR2: LGHNA and YSLEER. V dropped 3 bases and J dropped 0 bases, with 13 bases sitting between them. The CDR3 contains 16 residues. Here the CDR3 DNA reads TGCGCCAGCAGCCATAGGACTCGCAGTAGCACAGATACGCAGTATTTT. Its translation is CASSHRTRSSTDTQYF.

This clonotype has a handful of counts. V and J are TRBV2 and TRBJ2-5; weak D call: TRBD1 (6 bases). The CDR3 consists of 12 residues. V was clipped by 10 bases and J by 7 bases, with 16 bases between them. CDR1 and CDR2 (germline): SNHLY, FYNNEI. The CDR3 DNA is TGTGCCACCGCCAGGGGCTTGGGGACCCAGTACTTC. It codes for CATARGLGTQYF.

This clonotype was seen many times. The chain combines TRBV7-2 with TRBJ2-5, with TRBD2 matching 9 bases. In germline, CDR1 is SGHTA, CDR2 FQGNSA. CDR3 length: 15 residues. V was pared by 1 base and J by 3 bases, with 3 bases of the junction left unmatched. DNA of the CDR3: TGTGCCAGCAGCTTAGTGGTAGCGGGGGAAGAGACCCAGTACTTC. It translates to CASSLVVAGEETQYF.

At least ten counts were recorded for this clonotype. The chain uses TRBV18 and TRBJ2-3; possibly TRBD1 or TRBD2 for D (5 bases each). Germline CDR1 and CDR2: KGHSH and LQKENI. The CDR3 is 14 residues long. The ends were cut back, 6 bases at V and 0 bases at J, with 10 bases in the middle. As DNA, the CDR3 is TGTGCCAGCTCCGGGGCAGGGAGCACAGATACGCAGTATTTT. Its translation is CASSGAGSTDTQYF. The full variable domain, with the rest looked up from reference TRBV18 and TRBJ2-3, is NAGVMQNPRHLVRRRGQEARLRCSPMKGHSHVYWYRQLPEEGLKFMVYLQKENIIDESGMPKERFSAEFPKEGPSILRIQQVVRGDSAAYFCASSGAGSTDTQYFGPGTRLTVL.

The chain links TRBV6-5 to TRBJ1-4; the match to TRBD1 covers 7 bases. From germline, CDR1 is MNHEY and CDR2 SVGAGI. This CDR3 comprises 15 residues. The trim removed 5 bases at V and 8 bases at J, leaving 11 bases unmatched. The CDR3 loop is CASSHDRDGGEKLFF. Written as DNA, the CDR3 is TGTGCCAGCAGTCACGACAGGGACGGGGGAGAAAAACTGTTTTTT.

The rearrangement links TRBV7-8 to TRBJ2-3, with TRBD2 as a possible D gene (5 bases). Germline loops: CDR1 SGHVS, CDR2 FQNEAQ. The V and J ends lost 4 bases and 1 base respectively, with 18 bases between them. The CDR3 spans 17 residues. The CDR3 coding sequence is TGTGCCAGCAGCTCGACGGGTTGGGGAGCAGGCACAGATACGCAGTATTTT. It is translated as CASSSTGWGAGTDTQYF.

This clonotype was found many times. J is TRBJ2-1 and V is TRBV7-6; 9 nucleotides agree with TRBD2. After removal of 3 bases from V and 6 bases from J, the junction contained 9 bases not matched to a gene. CDR3 length: 16 residues. Germline assignment: CDR1 SGHVS and CDR2 FNYEAQ. CDR3 DNA sequence: TGTGCCAGCAGCTTGACGGCTAGCGGGGCTTCCAATGAGCAGTTCTTC. It specifies CASSLTASGASNEQFF.

The J gene is TRBJ1-2, the V gene TRBV12-3 or TRBV12-4, with D possibly matching TRBD1 (5 bases). The CDR3 is made up of 15 amino acids. Trimming left V 3 bases short and J 0 bases short, with 11 bases between. Written as DNA, the CDR3 is TGTGCCAGCAGTTTCCGAGACAGAGCTAACTATGGCTACACCTTC. Translated, it gives CASSFRDRANYGYTF.

This clonotype was observed many times. The V and J genes are TRBV20-1 and TRBJ1-2, with D unclear. Trimming pared 6 bases from V and 2 bases from J, leaving 13 bases between. The CDR3 is made up of 13 amino acids. Germline V gene data show CDR1 as DFQATT and CDR2 as SNEGSKA (reference sequence). The CDR3 nucleotides read TGCAGTGCCATGGGAGGTGGGAACTATGGCTACACCTTC. Protein: CSAMGGGNYGYTF.

CDR3: CASSGGQGMDTQYF. CDR3 sequence (DNA): TGCGCCAGCAGCGGGGGACAGGGGATGGATACGCAGTATTTT. The chain links TRBV5-1 to TRBJ2-3, with 10 nucleotides matching TRBD1. This CDR3 has 14 residues. The V and J ends lost 4 bases and 6 bases, in that order; junction bases with no gene match: 5. The germline CDR1 and CDR2 sequences are SGHRS and YFSETQ.

V gene TRBV28 combines with J gene TRBJ1-1; the match to TRBD1 covers 8 bases. V was clipped by 5 bases and J by 0 bases; unmatched bases: 5. CDR3 size: 15 residues. Looked up from germline, CDR1 is MDHEN and CDR2 is SYDVKM. The CDR3 region is CASSPDRGVNTEAFF. Written as DNA, the CDR3 is TGTGCCAGCAGTCCCGACAGGGGAGTGAACACTGAAGCTTTCTTT. Full variable domain (outside the CDR3, taken from reference TRBV28 and TRBJ1-1): DVKVTQSSRYLVKRTGEKVFLECVQDMDHENMFWYRQDPGLGLRLIYFSYDVKMKEKGDIPEGYSVSREKKERFSLILESASTNQTSMYLCASSPDRGVNTEAFFGQGTRLTVV.

This clonotype was detected only a few times. The chain combines TRBV5-5 with TRBJ1-3, with a possible D match to TRBD1 (5 bases). The CDR3 spans 15 residues. Germline V gene data show CDR1 as SGHKS and CDR2 as YYEKEE (reference sequence). Trimming pared 4 bases from V and 0 bases from J, leaving 11 bases between. The CDR3 here is CASSGTTASGNTIYF. The CDR3 region has the DNA TGTGCCAGCAGCGGGACGACGGCCTCTGGAAACACCATATATTTT.

This clonotype has a count of ten or more. This chain uses TRBV5-1 with TRBJ1-6, with TRBD1 identical over 9 bases. The germline CDR1 and CDR2 sequences are SGHRS and YFSETQ. J lost 8 bases, V lost 4 bases, and 7 bases had no gene match. The CDR3 totals 15 residues. CDR3 sequence: CASSAGQGGHSPLHF. The CDR3 nucleotides are TGCGCCAGCAGCGCGGGACAGGGAGGTCATTCACCCCTCCACTTT.

The V gene is TRBV4-3, the J gene TRBJ2-1; 12 bases are shared with TRBD2. J gave up 8 bases and V 8 bases, and 13 bases lay outside the gene matches. In germline, CDR1 is LGHNA, CDR2 YSLEER. The CDR3 is made up of 16 amino acids. CDR3 protein: CASGRRLAGDFDEQFF. CDR3 DNA: TGCGCCAGCGGCCGGCGACTAGCGGGGGACTTTGATGAGCAGTTCTTC.